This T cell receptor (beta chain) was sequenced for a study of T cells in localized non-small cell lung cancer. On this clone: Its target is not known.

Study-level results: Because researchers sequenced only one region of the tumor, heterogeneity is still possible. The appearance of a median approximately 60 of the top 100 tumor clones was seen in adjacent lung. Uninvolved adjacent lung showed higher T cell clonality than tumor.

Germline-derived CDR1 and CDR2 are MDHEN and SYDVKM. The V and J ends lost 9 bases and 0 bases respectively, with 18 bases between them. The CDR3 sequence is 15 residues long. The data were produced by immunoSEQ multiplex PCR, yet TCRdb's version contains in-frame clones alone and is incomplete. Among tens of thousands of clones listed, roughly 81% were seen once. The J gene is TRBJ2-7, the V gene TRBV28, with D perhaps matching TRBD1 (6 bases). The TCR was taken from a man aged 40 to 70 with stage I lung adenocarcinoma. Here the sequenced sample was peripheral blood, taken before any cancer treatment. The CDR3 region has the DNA TGTGCCAGTCAGGGGCTCCGACCTAACTCCTACGAGCAGTACTTC. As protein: CASQGLRPNSYEQYF.